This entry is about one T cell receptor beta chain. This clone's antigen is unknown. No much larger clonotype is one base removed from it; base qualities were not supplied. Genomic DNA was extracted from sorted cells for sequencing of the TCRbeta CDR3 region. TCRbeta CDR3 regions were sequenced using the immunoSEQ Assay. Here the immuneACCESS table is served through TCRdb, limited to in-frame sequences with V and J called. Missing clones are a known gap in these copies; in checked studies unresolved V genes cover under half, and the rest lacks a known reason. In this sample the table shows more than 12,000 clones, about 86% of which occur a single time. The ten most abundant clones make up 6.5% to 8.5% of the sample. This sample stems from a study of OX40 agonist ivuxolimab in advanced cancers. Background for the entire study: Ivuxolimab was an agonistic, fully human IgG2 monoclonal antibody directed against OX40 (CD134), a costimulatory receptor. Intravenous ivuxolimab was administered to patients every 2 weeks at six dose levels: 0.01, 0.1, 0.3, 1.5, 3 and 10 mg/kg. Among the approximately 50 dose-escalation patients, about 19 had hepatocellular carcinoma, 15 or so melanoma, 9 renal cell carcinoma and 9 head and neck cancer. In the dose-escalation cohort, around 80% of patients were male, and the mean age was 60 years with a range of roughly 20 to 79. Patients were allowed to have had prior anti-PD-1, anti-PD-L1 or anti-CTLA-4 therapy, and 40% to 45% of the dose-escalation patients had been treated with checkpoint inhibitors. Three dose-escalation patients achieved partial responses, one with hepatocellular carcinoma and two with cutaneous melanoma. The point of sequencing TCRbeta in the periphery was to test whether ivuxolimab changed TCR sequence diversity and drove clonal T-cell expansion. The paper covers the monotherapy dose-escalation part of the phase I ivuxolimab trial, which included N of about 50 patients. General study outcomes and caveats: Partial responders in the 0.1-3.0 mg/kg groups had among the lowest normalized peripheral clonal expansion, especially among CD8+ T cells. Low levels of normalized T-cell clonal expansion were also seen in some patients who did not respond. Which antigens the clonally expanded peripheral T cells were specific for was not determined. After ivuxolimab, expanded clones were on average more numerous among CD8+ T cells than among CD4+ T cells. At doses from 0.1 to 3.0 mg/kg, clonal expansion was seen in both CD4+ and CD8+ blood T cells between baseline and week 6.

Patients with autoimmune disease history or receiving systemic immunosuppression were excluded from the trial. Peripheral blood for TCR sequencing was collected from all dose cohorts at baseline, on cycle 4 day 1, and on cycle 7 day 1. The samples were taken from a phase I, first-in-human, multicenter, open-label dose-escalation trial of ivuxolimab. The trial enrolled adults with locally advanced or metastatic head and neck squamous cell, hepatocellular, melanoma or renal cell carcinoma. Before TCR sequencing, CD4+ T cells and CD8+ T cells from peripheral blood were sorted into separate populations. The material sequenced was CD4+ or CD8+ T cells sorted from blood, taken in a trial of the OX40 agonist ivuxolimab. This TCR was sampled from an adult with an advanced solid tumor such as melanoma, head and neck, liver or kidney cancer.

The CDR3 sequence is CASSLQGGTYEQYF. The bases read TGTGCCAGTAGTTTACAGGGAGGGACCTACGAGCAGTACTTC. The chain couples TRBV19 to TRBJ2-7; a tentative D match to TRBD2 spans 7 bases. V is clipped by 5 bases and J by 2 bases, and the sequence between their germline boundaries is 13 bases long. In the germline V gene (reference sequence), CDR1 corresponds to LNHDA and CDR2 to SQIVND. The CDR3 covers 14 residues, taking in both the cysteine and the phenylalanine. The retained sequence is limited to the CDR3, 42 bases, with the frame set at the first base.